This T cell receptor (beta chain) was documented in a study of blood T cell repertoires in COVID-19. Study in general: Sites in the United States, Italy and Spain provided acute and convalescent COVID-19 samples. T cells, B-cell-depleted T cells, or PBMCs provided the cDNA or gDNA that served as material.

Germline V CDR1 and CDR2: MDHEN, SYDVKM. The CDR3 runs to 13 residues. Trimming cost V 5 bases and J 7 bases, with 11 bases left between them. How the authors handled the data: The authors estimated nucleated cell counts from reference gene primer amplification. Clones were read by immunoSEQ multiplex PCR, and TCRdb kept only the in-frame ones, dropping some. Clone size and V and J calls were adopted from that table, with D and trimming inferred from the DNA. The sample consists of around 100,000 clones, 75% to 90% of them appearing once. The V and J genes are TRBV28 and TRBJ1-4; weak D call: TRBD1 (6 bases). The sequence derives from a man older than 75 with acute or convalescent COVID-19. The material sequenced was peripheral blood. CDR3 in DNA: TGTGCCAGCAGTGAGGGGGAGAGTGAAAAACTGTTTTTT. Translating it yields CASSEGESEKLFF.